Listed below are T cell receptor beta chains from one sample, sequenced in a study of T cell changes during pregnancy in multiple sclerosis. Assay used: immunoSEQ multiplex PCR; TCRdb lists only in-frame clones, some missing. The profile covers tens of thousands of clones, with 92% appearing a single time and approximately 1.4% taken by the ten largest. Specimen: peripheral blood, collected before pregnancy. The source of these receptors is a female donor with multiple sclerosis, enrolled in a pregnancy study. Each CDR3 is given with its conserved first and last residue. Each record gives: V gene, D gene, clone size, J gene, CDR3 length, CDR3 protein, CDR3 DNA. D genes are given only for firm matches. The size of a clone is reported for some rows only, either as once, few or many, or as a class for expanded clones.

V gene: TRBV5-1
D gene: TRBD1
clone size: -
J gene: TRBJ1-1
CDR3 length: 14
CDR3 protein: CASSSGTGNTEAFF
CDR3 DNA: TGCGCCAGCAGCTCAGGGACAGGGAACACTGAAGCTTTCTTT

V gene: TRBV19
D gene: TRBD1
clone size: once
J gene: TRBJ2-2
CDR3 length: 14
CDR3 protein: CASSRGQGSGELFF
CDR3 DNA: TGTGCCAGTAGTAGGGGACAGGGATCCGGGGAGCTGTTTTTT

V gene: TRBV19
D gene: -
clone size: -
J gene: TRBJ2-1
CDR3 length: 13
CDR3 protein: CASSMSSYNEQFF
CDR3 DNA: TGTGCCAGTAGTATGTCGTCGTACAATGAGCAGTTCTTC

V gene: TRBV6-5
D gene: -
clone size: -
J gene: TRBJ2-7
CDR3 length: 10
CDR3 protein: CASGLYEQYF
CDR3 DNA: TGTGCCAGCGGGCTTTACGAGCAGTACTTC

V gene: TRBV7-8
D gene: TRBD2
clone size: -
J gene: TRBJ2-1
CDR3 length: 17
CDR3 protein: CASSITSATSSYNEQFF
CDR3 DNA: TGTGCCAGCAGCATAACTAGCGCCACGAGCTCCTACAATGAGCAGTTCTTC

V gene: TRBV5-1
D gene: -
clone size: -
J gene: TRBJ1-6
CDR3 length: 16
CDR3 protein: CASSLEGSSYNSPLHF
CDR3 DNA: TGCGCCAGCAGCTTGGAAGGGAGCTCCTATAATTCACCCCTCCACTTT

V gene: TRBV5-1
D gene: -
clone size: -
J gene: TRBJ2-3
CDR3 length: 14
CDR3 protein: CASSLDPGTDTQYF
CDR3 DNA: TGCGCCAGCAGCTTGGATCCCGGGACAGATACGCAGTATTTT

V gene: TRBV19
D gene: TRBD2
clone size: -
J gene: TRBJ2-7
CDR3 length: 16
CDR3 protein: CASSFGLAGIPYEQYF
CDR3 DNA: TGTGCCAGTAGCTTCGGACTAGCGGGGATCCCCTACGAGCAGTACTTC

V gene: TRBV7-9
D gene: TRBD1
clone size: -
J gene: TRBJ1-1
CDR3 length: 17
CDR3 protein: CASSPTSGRGLNTEAFF
CDR3 DNA: TGTGCCAGCAGCCCTACATCGGGCAGGGGGCTCAATACTGAAGCTTTCTTT

V gene: TRBV27
D gene: -
clone size: -
J gene: TRBJ1-2
CDR3 length: 13
CDR3 protein: CASSLSTGDRIAF
CDR3 DNA: TGTGCCAGCAGTTTATCGACGGGGGATCGGATTGCCTTC

V gene: TRBV5-1
D gene: -
clone size: -
J gene: TRBJ2-6
CDR3 length: 16
CDR3 protein: CASSMQGFSGANVLTF
CDR3 DNA: TGCGCCAGCAGCATGCAGGGTTTCTCTGGGGCCAACGTCCTGACTTTC

V gene: TRBV7-6
D gene: -
clone size: -
J gene: TRBJ1-3
CDR3 length: 15
CDR3 protein: CASSSPQGSGNTIYF
CDR3 DNA: TGTGCCAGCAGCTCTCCACAGGGATCTGGAAACACCATATATTTT

V gene: TRBV19
D gene: TRBD1
clone size: once
J gene: TRBJ1-5
CDR3 length: 15
CDR3 protein: CASSIGGQGGLPQHF
CDR3 DNA: TGTGCCAGTAGTATCGGGGGACAGGGCGGTCTCCCCCAGCATTTT

V gene: TRBV7-9
D gene: -
clone size: -
J gene: TRBJ2-7
CDR3 length: 13
CDR3 protein: CASSSPGLYEQYF
CDR3 DNA: TGTGCCAGCAGCTCGCCAGGATTATACGAGCAGTACTTC

V gene: TRBV13
D gene: -
clone size: -
J gene: TRBJ1-2
CDR3 length: 16
CDR3 protein: CASSPSYALTNYGYTF
CDR3 DNA: TGTGCCAGCAGCCCGTCATATGCGCTGACTAACTATGGCTACACCTTC

V gene: TRBV2
D gene: -
clone size: -
J gene: TRBJ2-7
CDR3 length: 11
CDR3 protein: CASSDTYEQYF
CDR3 DNA: TGTGCCAGCAGTGACACCTACGAGCAGTACTTC

V gene: TRBV6-5
D gene: -
clone size: -
J gene: TRBJ1-3
CDR3 length: 16
CDR3 protein: CASSYSSPQGGNTIYF
CDR3 DNA: TGTGCCAGCAGTTACTCCTCACCCCAGGGTGGAAACACCATATATTTT

V gene: TRBV9
D gene: TRBD1
clone size: once
J gene: TRBJ2-1
CDR3 length: 14
CDR3 protein: CASSVGQSYNEQFF
CDR3 DNA: TGTGCCAGCAGCGTGGGACAGTCGTACAATGAGCAGTTCTTC

V gene: TRBV7-3
D gene: -
clone size: -
J gene: TRBJ1-1
CDR3 length: 14
CDR3 protein: CASSLKAGGTEAFF
CDR3 DNA: TGTGCCAGCAGCTTAAAAGCAGGAGGCACTGAAGCTTTCTTT

V gene: TRBV27
D gene: -
clone size: -
J gene: TRBJ1-2
CDR3 length: 16
CDR3 protein: CASSFSYDGSRRGYTF
CDR3 DNA: TGTGCCAGCAGTTTTTCCTATGACGGGTCCAGAAGGGGCTACACCTTC

V gene: TRBV6-5
D gene: TRBD1
clone size: -
J gene: TRBJ2-7
CDR3 length: 15
CDR3 protein: CASSPYPGQQYEQYF
CDR3 DNA: TGTGCCAGCAGTCCCTACCCGGGACAGCAGTACGAGCAGTACTTC

V gene: TRBV6-1
D gene: TRBD2
clone size: -
J gene: TRBJ2-5
CDR3 length: 15
CDR3 protein: CASSEGTGGGETQYF
CDR3 DNA: TGTGCCAGCAGTGAGGGGACCGGCGGGGGAGAGACCCAGTACTTC